The 23 T cell receptor beta chains listed next were all sequenced from one sample in a study of regulatory T cells in long-lasting Graves disease (dated by TCRdb to the early 2020s). Reading the label with the study, this specimen's time point is: newly diagnosed GD, antithyroid drugs for less than 3 months. For both TCR sequencing and RNA sequencing, RNA was extracted from PBMCs using TRIzol. Receptor amplification or capture employed multiplex PCR. For sequencing, an Illumina HiSeq 4000 was employed. iRepertoire HTBI primers and Arm-PCR amplification of CDR3 regions were used to construct TCR beta libraries. The public sequencing data were trimmed at Q25 with fastp and processed into clonotypes with MiXCR by TCRdb, which kept only in-frame beta chains. One record per CDR3 amino acid sequence lists the most common genes and DNA. This sample lists 250,000 to 300,000 distinct CDR3 sequences; 18% were detected once. Around 15% of the sample is held by the ten biggest clonotypes.

The same sample was also studied in work on T cells in Graves' hyperthyroidism and ophthalmopathy.

The sample consisted of peripheral blood mononuclear cells (PBMCs), taken at new diagnosis, from a patient treated with antithyroid drugs. The receptors here all came from a young woman with Graves disease. Donor details come from another sample of the same person, matched by shared clones.

This clonotype was found many times. The rearrangement links TRBV7-2 to TRBJ1-4; unclear D gene. V was clipped by 5 bases and J by 8 bases, with 15 bases between them. CDR1 and CDR2 from the germline V gene are SGHTA and FQGNSA. The CDR3 consists of 14 residues. CDR3 loop: CASSPRWGGEKLFF. CDR3 bases: TGTGCCAGCAGCCCACGCTGGGGAGGGGAAAAACTGTTTTTT.

This clonotype was picked up many times. The rearrangement uses TRBV12-3 or TRBV12-4 and TRBJ1-1; a possible D gene is TRBD1 (6 bases). The ends were cut back, 4 bases at V and 4 bases at J, with 7 bases in the middle. The CDR3 totals 12 residues. The CDR3 reads CASSWGPTEAFF. In nucleotides, the CDR3 is TGTGCCAGCAGTTGGGGGCCCACTGAAGCTTTCTTT.

Ten or more counts support this clonotype. This chain links TRBV29-1 with TRBJ1-2; 8 nucleotides match TRBD1. Germline trimming cut 8 bases from V and 5 bases from J; bases unmatched to any gene: 10. This CDR3 comprises 13 residues. From germline, CDR1 is SQVTM and CDR2 ANQGSEA. The CDR3 reads CSTNGQGDYGYTF. Written as DNA, the CDR3 is TGCAGCACGAACGGACAGGGAGATTATGGCTACACCTTC.

This clonotype occurred many times. The chain is built from TRBV9 and TRBJ1-1, with 9 bases matching TRBD1. The CDR3 spans 15 residues. V was clipped by 6 bases and J by 4 bases; unmatched bases: 10. Germline V CDR1 and CDR2: SGDLS, YYNGEE. CDR3 DNA sequence: TGTGCCAGCACCTCGACAGGGGGAGTGGGCACTGAAGCTTTCTTT. Translating gives CASTSTGGVGTEAFF.

The J gene is TRBJ2-7, the V gene TRBV9; TRBD1 might be the D (5 bases). The CDR3 totals 14 residues. From germline, CDR1 is SGDLS and CDR2 YYNGEE. V lost 4 bases and J 5 bases, leaving 16 bases between the germline ends. Here the CDR3 reads CASSPSGGADEQYF. For the CDR3, the DNA is TGTGCCAGCAGCCCCTCAGGTGGGGCAGACGAGCAGTACTTC.

This clonotype was seen ten or more times. J is TRBJ1-4 and V is TRBV12-5; D is ambiguous. The V and J ends lost 0 bases and 0 bases respectively, with 14 bases between them. Germline assignment: CDR1 LGHNT and CDR2 FRNRAP. This CDR3 region has 18 residues. CDR3 sequence reads: CASGLVQDDLATNEKLFF. CDR3 sequence (DNA): TGTGCTAGTGGTTTGGTACAAGACGACCTCGCAACTAATGAAAAACTGTTTTTT.

This clonotype was counted many times. The chain's CDR3 is CASSGRQQETQYF. CDR3 nucleotides: TGTGCCAGTAGTGGGAGGCAACAAGAGACCCAGTACTTC. The chain combines TRBV19 with TRBJ2-5, with D perhaps matching TRBD2 (6 bases). The CDR3 has 13 residues. V gave up 5 bases and J gave up 2 bases, with 9 bases separating them. CDR1 LNHDA and CDR2 SQIVND come from the germline V gene (reference sequence).

This chain links TRBV6-5 with TRBJ2-1, with D tentatively TRBD2 (6 bases). Germline assignment: CDR1 MNHEY and CDR2 SVGAGI. Trimming removed 3 bases at V and 4 bases at J, with 13 bases between. This CDR3 region has 15 residues. In nucleotides, the CDR3 is TGTGCCAGCAGTTATGGCGGGACCCTATACAATGAGCAGTTCTTC. It yields the protein CASSYGGTLYNEQFF.

The chain is built from TRBV12-3 or TRBV12-4 and TRBJ2-3; 8 bases are shared with TRBD1. The CDR3 spans 13 residues. The J segment lost 6 bases and the V segment lost 6 bases, leaving 5 bases of the junction unmatched. The CDR3 spells CASRSGGRDTQYF. The CDR3 bases are TGTGCCAGCAGATCAGGGGGCCGGGATACGCAGTATTTT.

This clonotype was seen repeatedly, ten times or more. The genes are TRBV29-1 and TRBJ1-1, with TRBD1 matching 8 bases. The germline V gene encodes CDR1 SQVTM and CDR2 ANQGSEA. The V and J ends lost 3 bases and 0 bases, in that order; junction bases with no gene match: 9. This CDR3 region has 16 residues. CDR3 in amino acids: CSVDRSGQGVNTEAFF. CDR3 sequence (DNA): TGCAGCGTTGACCGATCAGGACAGGGAGTGAACACTGAAGCTTTCTTT.

This clonotype was found many times. The rearrangement links TRBV29-1 to TRBJ2-1; 7 bases map to TRBD2. The CDR3 runs to 15 residues. Germline assignment: CDR1 SQVTM and CDR2 ANQGSEA. V trimming: 2 bases; J trimming: 0 bases; junction bases outside the gene matches: 4. The DNA of the CDR3 is TGCAGCGTTGAACCCCCGGGGGGCTCCTACAATGAGCAGTTCTTC. This encodes CSVEPPGGSYNEQFF.

This clonotype appeared many times. The gene calls are TRBV20-1 and TRBJ1-1; D perhaps matches TRBD1 (5 bases). Germline CDR1 is DFQATT and CDR2 is SNEGSKA (reference sequence). V shed 3 bases and J shed 4 bases, with 12 bases lying between them. The CDR3 has 13 residues. As DNA, the CDR3 is TGCAGTGCTAGTAGAGGGGCCGTCACTGAAGCTTTCTTT. Translation: CSASRGAVTEAFF.

In this sample, this clonotype turned up many times. The rearrangement uses TRBV6-1 and TRBJ1-5; 8 bases match TRBD1. Germline V CDR1 and CDR2: MNHNS, SASEGT. The CDR3 spans 16 residues. Trimming cost V 2 bases and J 6 bases; bases outside gene matches: 9. CDR3: CASSEQGARAGQPQHF. The CDR3 nucleotides are TGTGCCAGCAGTGAACAGGGGGCGAGGGCGGGTCAGCCCCAGCATTTT.

The chain carries TRBV11-1 and TRBJ2-6; D may correspond to TRBD1 or TRBD2 (6 bases each). Trimming cost V 1 base and J 3 bases, with 19 bases left between them. The CDR3 has 19 amino acids. The germline V gene has CDR1 SGHAT and CDR2 FQDESV (reference sequence). For the CDR3, the DNA is TGTGCCAGCAGCTTAGTCGCGGAGGGGGGCGCAGGTGGGGCCAACGTCCTGACTTTC. This encodes CASSLVAEGGAGGANVLTF. Full variable domain (remainder filled in from reference TRBV11-1 and TRBJ2-6): EAEVAQSPRYKITEKSQAVAFWCDPISGHATLYWYRQILGQGPELLVQFQDESVVDDSQLPKDRFSAERLKGVDSTLKIQPAELGDSAMYLCASSLVAEGGAGGANVLTFGAGSRLTVL.

This clonotype has more than one count but fewer than ten. A much larger clone differs by one base, so this may be a read error. The chain employs TRBV2 and TRBJ2-1, with D possibly TRBD2 on 5 matching bases. V was trimmed by 6 bases and J by 8 bases, leaving 17 bases between them. Germline CDR1 reads SNHLY; CDR2 reads FYNNEI. CDR3 length equals 14 residues. The CDR3 nucleotides are TGTGCCAGCAGAGGATCCAGCGGATCCGATGAGCAGTTCTTC. This translates into CASRGSSGSDEQFF. Full variable domain (rest looked up from reference TRBV2 and TRBJ2-1): EPEVTQTPSHQVTQMGQEVILRCVPISNHLYFYWYRQILGQKVEFLVSFYNNEISEKSEIFDDQFSVERPDGSNFTLKIRSTKLEDSAMYFCASRGSSGSDEQFFGPGTRLTVL.

Points on this clonotype: With a much larger clone just one base away, this may be a read error. J is TRBJ2-1 and V is TRBV19; D perhaps matches TRBD2 (6 bases). Near its end, the DNA agrees better with TRBJ2-7, so the J call may be wrong. CDR1 is LNHDA and CDR2 is SQIVND in the germline V gene (reference sequence). This CDR3 region has 14 residues. Here the CDR3 reads CASKRDSSYNEQYF. For the CDR3, the DNA is TGTGCCAGTAAGAGGGACTCCTCATACAATGAGCAGTACTTC.

This clonotype has a count of ten or more. This chain joins TRBV20-1 and TRBJ2-3; D gene uncertain. Germline assignment: CDR1 DFQATT and CDR2 SNEGSKA (reference sequence). The CDR3 runs to 11 residues. Trimming took off 7 bases at V and 13 bases at J, with 18 bases between the two ends. CDR3 amino acids: CSVSDGPVEYF. CDR3 nucleotides: TGCAGTGTTTCCGACGGCCCAGTGGAGTATTTT.

Many counts were recorded for this clonotype. The genes are TRBV12-5 and TRBJ2-7, with 9 nucleotides matching TRBD2. Germline assignment: CDR1 LGHNT and CDR2 FRNRAP. This CDR3 spans 15 amino acids. Trimming cost V 6 bases and J 2 bases; bases outside gene matches: 8. The CDR3 bases are TGTGCTAGTGGCATGGGGCTAGCGGGAACCTACGAGCAGTACTTC. Protein: CASGMGLAGTYEQYF.

There are many counts of this clonotype. The rearrangement links TRBV6-2 or TRBV6-3 to TRBJ2-3; tentative D call: TRBD1 (5 bases). Germline CDR1 reads MNHEY; CDR2 reads SVGEGT. Deletions cut 3 bases from V and 3 bases from J, with 7 bases between. The CDR3 consists of 13 residues. The CDR3 is CASSYTGTDTQYF. The CDR3 DNA reads as TGTGCCAGCAGTTATACAGGAACAGATACGCAGTATTTT.

This clonotype has a count of ten or more. The chain links TRBV10-2 to TRBJ2-1; 8 positions match TRBD1. The length of the CDR3 is 12 residues. Per germline, CDR1 WSHSY and CDR2 SAAADI. Trimming removed 4 bases from V and 8 bases from J; junction bases left unmatched: 1. CDR3 nucleotides: TGCGCCAGCAGTGGACAGGGGTATGAGCAGTTCTTC. Amino acid sequence: CASSGQGYEQFF.

As concerns this clonotype: This likely stems from a read error, as it lies one base from a far larger clone. The J gene is TRBJ1-1, the V gene TRBV11-3; D unresolved. Germline-derived CDR1 and CDR2 are SGHNT and YENEEA. The CDR3 is made up of 15 amino acids. For the CDR3, the DNA is TGTGCCTGCAGCTTAGATCGTCGGGCGAACACTGAAGCTTTCTTT. This translates into CACSLDRRANTEAFF.

The V call is TRBV5-5, the J call TRBJ2-3; 12 bases fit TRBD2. V was pared by 4 bases and J by 1 base, with 7 bases of the junction left unmatched. The germline CDR1 and CDR2 sequences are SGHKS and YYEKEE (reference sequence). CDR3 length: 17 amino acids. CDR3: CASSTHRTSGGTDTQYF. The DNA of the CDR3 is TGTGCCAGCAGCACCCACCGGACTAGCGGGGGCACAGATACGCAGTATTTT.

The CDR3 is CASSYFAGAASSYEQYF. DNA of the CDR3: TGTGCCAGCAGTTACTTCGCAGGGGCGGCCAGCTCCTACGAGCAGTACTTC. The rearrangement joins TRBV6-9 to TRBJ2-7, with D perhaps TRBD1 (6 bases). The CDR3 consists of 17 residues. Germline loops: CDR1 MNHGY, CDR2 SVAAGI. Trimming took off 3 bases at V and 0 bases at J, with 18 bases between the two ends.